These T cell receptor beta chains were read from a single sample in a study of blood T cell repertoires in COVID-19. Produced via immunoSEQ multiplex PCR; TCRdb's table is partial and in-frame only. This sample has 350,000 to 400,000 clones, with approximately 86% found just once. The sequenced sample was peripheral blood. The receptors come from a woman aged 55-70 years with COVID-19, enrolled during active disease. CDR3s include the opening cysteine and the closing phenylalanine or tryptophan. The D gene is left open where the match is weak. Size tells how often a clone was seen (once, few, many) or the class of an expanded clone, and some rows leave it out.

size	D	V	J	DNA	CDR3
.	TRBD2	TRBV6-6	TRBJ2-7	TGTGCCAGCAGTTATGGGCTAGCGGGGGATCAATACGAGCAGTACTTC	CASSYGLAGDQYEQYF
once	TRBD1	TRBV7-9	TRBJ2-1	TGTGCCAGCAGCTCATACAGGGGGTACTCCTACAATGAGCAGTTCTTC	CASSSYRGYSYNEQFF
.	.	TRBV14	TRBJ2-2	TGTGCCAGCAGCCACCACAGGGTAAAGACCGGGGAGCTGTTTTTT	CASSHHRVKTGELFF
.	.	TRBV4-1	TRBJ2-3	TGCGCCAGCAGCCAAGGGCCCCAGGGGCCAGATACGCAGTATTTT	CASSQGPQGPDTQYF
.	TRBD2	TRBV6-6	TRBJ2-7	TGTGCCAGCAGCTCCCGGACTAGCGGGGGGTCCCGTAGCTCCTACGAGCAGTACTTC	CASSSRTSGGSRSSYEQYF
few	.	TRBV7-2	TRBJ1-6	TGTGCCAGCAGCTTATTGAGCGGTTCTAATTCACCCCTCCACTTT	CASSLLSGSNSPLHF
many	TRBD1	TRBV15	TRBJ2-2	TGTGCCACCAGCAGAGAAGGCAGGGGGCCTACCGGGGAGCTGTTTTTT	CATSREGRGPTGELFF
.	.	TRBV7-2	TRBJ2-5	TGTGCCAGCAGCTTGGCCAGGGGTGTCGTCCGAGAGACCCAGTACTTC	CASSLARGVVRETQYF
few	TRBD1	TRBV7-2	TRBJ1-2	TGTGCCAGCAGCGGTACCGGGACAGGGAACTATGGCTACACCTTC	CASSGTGTGNYGYTF
.	TRBD2	TRBV30	TRBJ2-7	TGTGCCTGGAGGGCGGGGGGGACCTACGAGCAGTACTTC	CAWRAGGTYEQYF
.	TRBD1	TRBV28	TRBJ1-5	TGTGCCAGCAGTTTATTTGGCAGGGGGCATGGTCAGCCCCAGCATTTT	CASSLFGRGHGQPQHF